One sample yielded the 10 T cell receptor beta chains listed below, sequenced in a study of T cell repertoires in cytomegalovirus infection. A single record per CDR3 protein comes from TCRdb applying MiXCR to the reads. The table records 450,000 to 600,000 distinct CDR3 sequences, about 33% of them present only once. Which antigens these TCRs recognize remains unknown. The starting material was cultured PBMCs, obtained from culture after CMV antigen stimulation. Receptors originate from a human donor in good health (CMV status not recorded). Some clones in this sample may be carry-over from other donors' samples.

This clonotype was observed a single time. V usage is TRBV6-2 or TRBV6-3 and J usage is TRBJ2-2, with 9 bases matching TRBD1. V was pared by 6 bases and J by 4 bases, with 6 bases of the junction left unmatched. The CDR3 has 15 residues. Germline values: CDR1 MNHEY, CDR2 SVGEGT. The DNA of the CDR3 is TGTGCCAGCAGCCCCACAGGGGGCATCACCGGGGAGCTGTTTTTT. Its translation is CASSPTGGITGELFF.

This clonotype was seen many times. V usage is TRBV7-2 and J usage is TRBJ1-5; D unresolved. V was clipped by 1 base and J by 2 bases, with 12 bases between them. The CDR3 is made up of 16 amino acids. Germline lookup yields CDR1 SGHTA and CDR2 FQGNSA. This chain's CDR3 is CASSLGVPVGNQPQHF. The DNA of the CDR3 is TGTGCCAGCAGCTTAGGTGTCCCGGTTGGCAATCAGCCCCAGCATTTT. The full variable domain, in which reference TRBV7-2 and TRBJ1-5 provide the parts outside the CDR3, is GAGVSQSPSNKVTEKGKDVELRCDPISGHTALYWYRQSLGQGLEFLIYFQGNSAPDKSGLPSDRFSAERTGGSVSTLTIQRTQQEDSAVYLCASSLGVPVGNQPQHFGDGTRLSIL.

The V gene is TRBV28, the J gene TRBJ1-1; D gene ambiguous. The CDR3 totals 11 residues. The V and J ends lost 8 bases and 5 bases respectively, with 9 bases between them. Germline V CDR1 and CDR2: MDHEN, SYDVKM. Here the CDR3 reads CASFRSTEAFF. The DNA of the CDR3 is TGTGCCAGCTTTCGAAGTACTGAAGCTTTCTTT.

This clonotype was observed a few times. This chain joins TRBV7-2 and TRBJ2-1; D is possibly TRBD2 (6 bases). Trimming took off 5 bases at V and 9 bases at J, with 17 bases between the two ends. Germline values: CDR1 SGHTA, CDR2 FQGNSA. This CDR3 region has 14 residues. The CDR3 DNA follows: TGTGCCAGCAGCCCTCGTAGCGGCCTCGTTGAGCAGTTCTTC. This sequence encodes CASSPRSGLVEQFF. The complete variable domain, with remaining parts taken from reference TRBV7-2 and TRBJ2-1, reads GAGVSQSPSNKVTEKGKDVELRCDPISGHTALYWYRQSLGQGLEFLIYFQGNSAPDKSGLPSDRFSAERTGGSVSTLTIQRTQQEDSAVYLCASSPRSGLVEQFFGPGTRLTVL.

This clonotype has ten or more counts. This rearrangement joins TRBV11-2 to TRBJ1-6, with D maybe TRBD1 (5 bases). The CDR3 has 15 amino acids. Germline loops: CDR1 SGHAT, CDR2 FQNNGV. The germline V and J ends were trimmed by 11 bases and 4 bases, with 18 bases remaining between them. The CDR3 nucleotides are TGTGCCTCCTCTGGGGGAGGGGCGTATAATTCACCCCTCCACTTT. Its translation is CASSGGGAYNSPLHF. The entire variable domain, with the rest obtained from reference TRBV11-2 and TRBJ1-6, is as follows: EAGVAQSPRYKIIEKRQSVAFWCNPISGHATLYWYQQILGQGPKLLIQFQNNGVVDDSQLPKDRFSAERLKGVDSTLKIQPAKLEDSAVYLCASSGGGAYNSPLHFGNGTRLTVT.

The V and J genes are TRBV6-1 and TRBJ2-2, with 7 bases that match TRBD1. From germline, CDR1 is MNHNS and CDR2 SASEGT. V shed 7 bases, J shed 2 bases, and the junction held 13 bases outside the gene matches. The CDR3 covers 17 residues. CDR3 bases: TGTGCCAGCACCATCCGAGGCAGGGGGTTTAACACCGGGGAGCTGTTTTTT. This translates into CASTIRGRGFNTGELFF.

This clonotype appeared a few times. This chain uses TRBV20-1 with TRBJ2-2; no clear D gene. The V gene lost 0 bases and the J gene lost 3 bases, with 5 bases spanning the gap. The CDR3 is 13 amino acids. In germline, CDR1 is DFQATT, CDR2 SNEGSKA (reference sequence). CDR3 coding DNA: TGCAGTGCTAGAGATTTTTACACCGGGGAGCTGTTTTTT. The encoded protein is CSARDFYTGELFF.

The rearrangement links TRBV6-2 or TRBV6-3 to TRBJ2-1; weak D call: TRBD1 (5 bases). The CDR3 has 14 residues. Germline V CDR1 and CDR2: MNHEY, SVGEGT. Between the trimmed V and J ends, which lost 8 bases and 6 bases, there was a span of 17 bases. The CDR3 DNA sequence: TGTGCCAGCCGTAGGGGTGGCCGGACCAATGAGCAGTTCTTC. It is translated as CASRRGGRTNEQFF.

This clonotype appeared a few times. The V gene is TRBV7-2, the J gene TRBJ1-5; D may be TRBD1 (6 bases). The germline V gene has CDR1 SGHTA and CDR2 FQGNSA. This CDR3 is built from 15 residues. The V end was cut by 5 bases, the J end by 6 bases, with 17 bases between. The CDR3, as DNA: TGTGCCAGCAGCGTACAAGGGGGACTGGGTCAGCCCCAGCATTTT. Its translation: CASSVQGGLGQPQHF. The full variable domain, its missing parts supplied by reference TRBV7-2 and TRBJ1-5, is GAGVSQSPSNKVTEKGKDVELRCDPISGHTALYWYRQSLGQGLEFLIYFQGNSAPDKSGLPSDRFSAERTGGSVSTLTIQRTQQEDSAVYLCASSVQGGLGQPQHFGDGTRLSIL.

The rearrangement joins TRBV27 to TRBJ2-1, with a possible D match to TRBD2 (5 bases). In germline, CDR1 is MNHEY, CDR2 SMNVEV (reference sequence). V was trimmed by 2 bases and J by 5 bases, leaving 16 bases between them. The CDR3 length is 16 residues. The CDR3 DNA sequence: TGTGCCAGCAGTTTAAACCCCAGTCGAGCGGACAATGAGCAGTTCTTC. It encodes CASSLNPSRADNEQFF.